These T cell receptor beta chains were read from a single sample in a study of radiation and T cells in renal cell carcinoma. Sequencing used immunoSEQ multiplex PCR; TCRdb keeps in-frame clones, though not all of them. The sample contains around 23,000 clones, around half of which appear only once. The source material was tumor tissue, sampled from a patient whose treatment was nephrectomy without radiotherapy. Receptors were obtained from a human donor with renal cell carcinoma. Both conserved end residues are trimmed from each CDR3. D genes are given only for firm matches.

TRBV11-2,TRBJ2-5,.,ASSLFGGQETQY
TRBV7-9,TRBJ1-1,TRBD1,ASSPTGGTEAF
TRBV19,TRBJ1-5,.,ASSVDKGNQPQH
TRBV25-1,TRBJ1-2,.,ASSDSNYGYT
TRBV6-6,TRBJ2-5,TRBD2,ASSPGGLVGTQY
TRBV5-1,TRBJ2-1,TRBD2,ASSKTSGGLNEQF
TRBV4-1,TRBJ2-7,.,ASSHTNREDYEQY
TRBV7-2,TRBJ1-4,.,ASSIARVGTNEKLF
TRBV5-1,TRBJ2-3,.,ASSFLADTQY
TRBV13,TRBJ2-1,.,ASSTQRRGGEQF